This TCR beta chain was found in a study of technical replicates of blood from a handful of donors (dated by TCRdb to about 2017). Library method: the immunoSEQ multiplex PCR assay. Entries here come from immuneACCESS through TCRdb and include only in-frame sequences with V and J called. Some clones fail to appear in such tables; in the studies checked, an unresolved V gene covers under half of the shortfall, and the cause of the remainder is unknown. Counted in this sample were around 80,000 clones; roughly 98% of them appeared once. Approximately 0.15% of the sample is in the top ten clones. Note on this clone: No antigen is known for it. Base qualities are missing; no much larger clone stands one base away.

The germline V gene encodes CDR1 SGHTS and CDR2 YDEGEE. At the junction V is shortened by 4 bases and J by 10 bases, with 12 bases in between. From cysteine to phenylalanine, the CDR3 is 12 amino acids long. Only CDR3 DNA remains: 36 bases, in frame from the first base. The TCR sequence derives from a human donor in good health. The rearranged chain carries TRBV5-8 and TRBJ2-1; possibly the D gene is TRBD2, per 5 matching bases. The sequenced sample was T cells isolated from PBMCs. The DNA sequence is given as TGTGCCAGCAGCCAGGAGGCCTACGAGCAGTTCTTC. Translated, this gives CASSQEAYEQFF.